The T cell receptor beta chain under discussion was sequenced for a study of control samples from healthy donors and cancer patients. The table came from immunoSEQ multiplex PCR; TCRdb's copy has only in-frame clones and leaves some out. The sample shows around 85,000 clones, 94% of them seen only once. The germline CDR1 and CDR2 sequences are SNHLY and FYNNEI. The CDR3 covers 17 residues. Trimming removed 8 bases from V and 3 bases from J; junction bases left unmatched: 14. The TCR originated in a woman between 18 and 30 years old in good health. Sequencing was performed on blood. V is TRBV2 and J is TRBJ2-7; 12 nucleotides align to TRBD2. The CDR3: CASPTFSSGRDHYEQYF. DNA of the CDR3: TGTGCCAGCCCTACATTTTCTAGCGGGAGGGACCACTACGAGCAGTACTTC.